The TCR beta chain described here comes from a study of cytomegalovirus exposure and HLA in healthy donors. Study-level results: The CMV antigen specificity of a few CMV-associated chains was confirmed through in vitro analysis. Reported performance of the classifier showed diagnosis of cytomegalovirus status with high specificity and sensitivity.

About this clone itself: What it binds is unknown.

Looked up from germline, CDR1 is SGHRS and CDR2 is YFSETQ. The CDR3 loop spans 14 amino acids. The V and J ends lost 2 bases and 3 bases respectively, with 10 bases between them. The donors were part of the validation cohort, which consisted of about 130 subjects and was separate from the first cohort of under 850 subjects. Method: immunoSEQ multiplex PCR; TCRdb's copy keeps in-frame clones and lacks some. This sample yields some 240,000 clones, of which roughly 83% are seen a single time; around 5.5% belongs to the top ten. The sequencing input was PBMCs. The sequence derives from a woman in her late teens or twenties in good health and CMV-seronegative. The rearrangement uses TRBV5-1 and TRBJ2-3; D is perhaps TRBD2 (6 bases). The CDR3 DNA is TGCGCCAGCAGCTTAGGCGGGGAAACAGATACGCAGTATTTT. It translates to CASSLGGETDTQYF.